The present TCR beta chain was sequenced within a study of CD8 T cells in ankylosing spondylitis. Study-wide findings and caveats: A motif in TCR beta, a set of roughly 8 highly homologous variants, appeared characteristic of ankylosing spondylitis blood.

This clonotype was detected only a few times. The antigen remains unidentified. TCRdb passed the 5' RACE reads through MiXCR, listing each CDR3 protein once. In the table there are around 770,000 distinct CDR3 sequences, 15% to 20% of which are singletons. Trimming pared 3 bases from V and 1 base from J, leaving 10 bases between. Per the germline V gene, CDR1 is SGHDN and CDR2 is FVKESK. This CDR3 has 14 residues. This clonotype was obtained from a male donor with ankylosing spondylitis. Sample: blood, either unsorted or a sorted T cell fraction (not recorded which). The rearrangement joins TRBV14 to TRBJ2-7; D possibly corresponds to TRBD1 (6 bases). The CDR3 sequence: CASSQYRASYEQYF. The CDR3 DNA reads TGTGCCAGCAGCCAGTACAGGGCATCCTACGAGCAGTACTTC.